The TCR beta chain under discussion was sequenced for a study of blood T cell repertoires in COVID-19 (dated by TCRdb to 2020 to 2021). About the investigation overall: Collaborator samples came from the United States, Italy and Spain and covered acute and convalescent phases of COVID-19. The prospective study material was composed of cDNA or gDNA derived from T cells, B-cell-depleted T cells, or PBMCs. The dataset comprised deeply sampled blood TCRbeta repertoires from subjects exposed to, actively infected with, or recovered from COVID-19. The repertoires were released in a freely available public database intended as a resource for research on the immune response to SARS-CoV-2. Samples were obtained from the ongoing ImmuneRACE study (first 160 participants) and from 1,254 subjects provided by 6 global collaborators. Nearly every sample came with metadata listing a de-identified subject ID, COVID-19 status, age in years and sex. HLA class I and class II types, where available, came from metadata supplied by the sample provider rather than from assay-based typing. Study-wide findings and limitations: The quantity of clinical and demographic metadata differed by source and by participant and was supplied without curation.

CDR1 and CDR2 are drawn from the germline V gene (reference sequence): LNHDA, SQIVND. The germline ends are 8 bases apart after V is trimmed by 1 base and J by 5 bases. Including the terminal cysteine and phenylalanine, the CDR3 comprises 13 residues. CDR3 DNA is the only sequence kept; it has 39 bases, read in frame from the first base. The immunoSEQ Assay, a bias-controlled multiplex PCR, was used to amplify TCRbeta CDR3 regions from genomic DNA. The study's own analysis went as follows. The number of nucleated cells in each sample was estimated from the amplification of reference gene primers within the assay. Sequence reads were collapsed and filtered to measure the absolute abundance of every unique TCRbeta CDR3 rearrangement. For each sample, productive Simpson clonality was calculated by taking the square root of Simpson's diversity index across productive rearrangements. As stored in TCRdb, this immuneACCESS dataset retains in-frame rearrangements with V and J assigned. A fraction of the clones does not appear; measured against another copy, unresolved V genes explain less than half of the discrepancy, and the remainder lacks a known reason. V and J calls and clone size are as listed in that table; D and trimming were resolved from the DNA. The sample table shows 100,000 or so clones, and roughly 81% are seen once. The ten largest clonotypes hold about 10% of the sample.

Each collaborating institution followed its own protocols to collect whole blood in K2EDTA tubes. For TCRbeta analysis, collaborators shipped samples as frozen whole blood, isolated PBMCs, or DNA extracted from either of those sample types. Remarks on this clone: Its antigen target is currently unknown. No quality values exist for individual bases; no much larger clone is one base distant.

Recombination linked TRBV19 to TRBJ1-2; a confident D gene designation cannot be given. Material for sequencing was peripheral blood. The clonotype originates from a human donor in a cohort sampled during active COVID-19. The CDR3 loop reads CASSIALEYGYTF. The DNA sequence reads TGTGCCAGTAGTATAGCCCTCGAGTATGGCTACACCTTC.